This T cell receptor beta chain emerged from a study of breast tumors, draining lymph nodes, adjacent tissues. As concerns this clonotype: A much bigger clone sits one base away, suggesting this may be a read error.

From the multiplex PCR reads, TCRdb called clonotypes with MiXCR, one entry per CDR3 protein. Found here are 85,000 to 130,000 distinct CDR3 sequences, over 20% of them singletons; the top ten hold under 1.5%. Breast cancer patients provided tissue from their axillary draining lymph nodes. The receptor comes from a female donor with breast cancer. Some clones in this sample may be carry-over from other donors' samples. Sequencing was carried out using axillary lymph node tissue.

CDR3 in DNA: TGTGCCAGCAGTATACTAAGAGAGACCCAGTACTTC. Protein sequence: CASSILRETQYF. The chain recombines TRBV28 with TRBJ2-5; D unresolved. The V end was cut by 5 bases, the J end by 4 bases, with 8 bases between. CDR1 is MDHEN and CDR2 is SYDVKM in the germline V gene. CDR3 length equals 12 residues.